The source of this T cell receptor (beta chain) is a study of T cell responses to AZD1222 COVID-19 vaccine. Some clones are missing from TCRdb's copy, which holds only in-frame ones; the method was immunoSEQ multiplex PCR. The profile shows roughly 77,000 clones, 90% to 95% of them singletons. This clone was detected only once. The CDR3 has 15 residues. V lost 4 bases to trimming and J lost 10 bases; unmatched junction nucleotides: 8. The germline gives CDR1 LNHDA, CDR2 SQIVND (reference sequence). The receptor's source is an adult in good health. V usage is TRBV19 and J usage is TRBJ1-6, with 9 bases aligning to TRBD1. Sequences were derived from peripheral blood, sampled on day 0 of AZD1222 vaccination. CDR3: CASSNRDRVFSPLHF. In DNA form, the CDR3 reads TGTGCCAGTAGTAACCGGGACAGGGTCTTCTCACCCCTCCACTTT.